The clone carrying this TCR beta chain came up many times. The antigen is not known. CDR1 is SNHLY and CDR2 is FYNNEI in the germline V gene. The CDR3 spans 15 residues. After removal of 6 bases from V and 8 bases from J, the junction contained 4 bases not matched to a gene. MiXCR, run by TCRdb on the multiplex PCR reads, gives a single entry per CDR3 protein. The sample holds about 14,000 distinct CDR3 sequences, roughly 50% seen once. This sample was taken from a study of breast tumors, draining lymph nodes, adjacent tissues. Study-level results: Findings are consistent with lymph node origin and intratumoral expansion of most tumor T cells. That most tumor T cells come from lymph nodes remained unproven. Tumor repertoires ranked between lymph nodes and nontumor tissue in diversity, with V and J gene preferences. Luminal-like breast cancer showed significantly greater tumor-nontumor repertoire similarity than basal-like breast cancer did.

J is TRBJ2-1 and V is TRBV2; 16 nucleotides agree with TRBD2. This TCR was sampled from a female donor with breast cancer. Some clones in this sample may be carry-over from other donors' samples. The sequencing sample was made of tumor-adjacent breast tissue. The CDR3 bases are TGTGCCAGCAGAGGGACTAGCGGGAGGGCCTATGAGCAGTTCTTC. This gives the protein CASRGTSGRAYEQFF.